The clone carrying this T cell receptor (beta chain) turned up a few times. The antigen is undetermined. Looked up from germline, CDR1 is MGHRA and CDR2 is YSYEKL. Trimming removed 8 bases from V and 0 bases from J; junction bases left unmatched: 9. The CDR3 has 16 residues. TCRdb re-called the reads through MiXCR, storing one row per CDR3 protein. Among hundreds of thousands of distinct CDR3 sequences listed, 33% were seen once. The data belong to a study of T cell repertoires in cytomegalovirus infection. The wider study: Alongside well-studied HLA-B-restricted CMV epitopes, recently identified HLA-C-restricted CMV epitopes were also used. Public TCR beta signatures indicated both CMV infection and matching HLA type. General observations from the study: The ex vivo response was dominated by HLA-C-restricted CMV-specific TCR beta clonotypes.

This sequence joins TRBV4-1 and TRBJ2-1; 8 bases line up with TRBD2. The TCR sequence derives from a human donor in good health (CMV status not recorded). Some clones in this sample may be carry-over from other donors' samples. Sequencing was performed on cultured PBMCs, taken from culture after CMV antigen stimulation. The CDR3 region has the DNA TGCGCCAGCGAACGGGGAAGCGGGGGCTCCTACAATGAGCAGTTCTTC. This gives the protein CASERGSGGSYNEQFF.